The T cell receptor (beta chain) under discussion was sequenced for a study of cytomegalovirus exposure and HLA in healthy donors. Study details: An analysis done earlier identified fewer than 140 million unique TCR beta sequences from about 179 million T cells.

PCR involved 60 Vbeta and 13 Jbeta primers. Assay: immunoSEQ multiplex PCR; the TCRdb copy retains only in-frame clones and omits some. Of more than 95,000 clones in the sample, about 79% are singletons; the top ten hold 5.8%. The V and J ends lost 0 bases and 5 bases, in that order; junction bases with no gene match: 5. The length of the CDR3 is 16 residues. From germline, CDR1 is LGHNT and CDR2 FRNRAP. This clone came up once. The sample comprised PBMCs. The chain recombines TRBV12-5 with TRBJ2-7; 12 bases are a match to TRBD1. The TCR originated in a man in his 60s in good health and CMV-seropositive. CDR3 sequence reads: CASGLVVGTGGHEQYF. The CDR3 DNA reads TGTGCTAGTGGTTTGGTAGTGGGGACAGGGGGCCACGAGCAGTACTTC. Drawing the rest from reference TRBV12-5 and TRBJ2-7, the complete variable domain is DARVTQTPRHKVTEMGQEVTMRCQPILGHNTVFWYRQTMMQGLELLAYFRNRAPLDDSGMPKDRFSAEMPDATLATLKIQPSEPRDSAVYFCASGLVVGTGGHEQYFGPGTRLTVT.